These T cell receptor beta chains were read from a single sample in a study of OX40 agonist ivuxolimab in advanced cancers. Sequenced by immunoSEQ multiplex PCR; TCRdb stores in-frame clones only, minus some. The sample lists tens of thousands of clones; roughly three quarters were seen once. The sequenced sample was CD4+ or CD8+ T cells sorted from blood, obtained in a trial of the OX40 agonist ivuxolimab. The receptors were sampled from an adult with an advanced solid tumor such as melanoma, head and neck, liver or kidney cancer. CDR3s include the opening cysteine and the closing phenylalanine or tryptophan. The order of the fields is CDR3 protein, CDR3 DNA, V gene, D gene, J gene, clone size. D genes are given only for firm matches. Where a row states a size, it is once, few, many or the class of an expanded clone; other rows omit it.

CASSPTHGLAGGEEQYF,TGTGCCAGCAGCCCAACCCATGGACTAGCGGGAGGAGAAGAGCAGTACTTC,TRBV9,TRBD2,TRBJ2-7,-
CASSRTGITYEQYF,TGTGCCAGCAGCCGAACAGGCATTACATACGAGCAGTACTTC,TRBV7-3,-,TRBJ2-7,-
CAITPREGDTQYF,TGTGCCATCACCCCGCGGGAGGGGGATACGCAGTATTTT,TRBV10-3,TRBD2,TRBJ2-3,-
CASSLETIGSYNEQFF,TGTGCCAGCAGCTTAGAAACGATTGGCTCCTACAATGAGCAGTTCTTC,TRBV11-2,-,TRBJ2-1,-
CASSPGQTNYGYTF,TGTGCCAGCAGCCCGGGACAGACAAACTATGGCTACACCTTC,TRBV5-8,TRBD1,TRBJ1-2,-
CASSSTGGNEKLFF,TGTGCCAGCAGCTCGACAGGGGGCAATGAAAAACTGTTTTTT,TRBV6-5,TRBD1,TRBJ1-4,-
CASSQLAGISTDTQYF,TGCGCCAGCAGCCAATTAGCGGGGATTAGCACAGATACGCAGTATTTT,TRBV4-1,TRBD2,TRBJ2-3,-
CSASGQGDYTF,TGCAGTGCTAGTGGGCAGGGGGACTACACCTTC,TRBV20-1,TRBD1,TRBJ1-2,-
CASSAGTGATDTQYF,TGTGCCAGCAGCGCCGGGACAGGGGCCACAGATACGCAGTATTTT,TRBV6-5,TRBD1,TRBJ2-3,-
CASSQDRASNSPLHF,TGCGCCAGCAGCCAAGATCGGGCGAGTAATTCACCCCTCCACTTT,TRBV4-1,-,TRBJ1-6,-
CASSDGTGSEQYF,TGTGCCAGCAGTGATGGGACAGGGAGCGAGCAGTACTTC,TRBV28,TRBD1,TRBJ2-7,-
CASSWGQSYEQYF,TGTGCCAGCAGTTGGGGACAGTCCTACGAGCAGTACTTC,TRBV28,TRBD1,TRBJ2-7,-
CASSDDEGHYGYTF,TGTGCCAGCAGTGACGATGAGGGCCACTATGGCTACACCTTC,TRBV6-4,-,TRBJ1-2,once
CATSREAVYNEQFF,TGTGCCACCAGCAGAGAGGCGGTTTACAATGAGCAGTTCTTC,TRBV15,-,TRBJ2-1,once
CAWSVDNTDTQYF,TGTGCCTGGAGTGTTGACAACACAGATACGCAGTATTTT,TRBV30,-,TRBJ2-3,-
CASSLAGDLRYTEAFF,TGCGCCAGCAGCTTGGCCGGGGACCTTAGATACACTGAAGCTTTCTTT,TRBV5-1,-,TRBJ1-1,-
CASSSTTPSNYGYTF,TGTGCCAGCAGCTCCACGACACCCTCTAACTATGGCTACACCTTC,TRBV5-8,-,TRBJ1-2,-
CASSPGTGGIGGYTF,TGTGCCAGCAGTCCAGGGACAGGGGGAATTGGTGGCTACACCTTC,TRBV6-5,TRBD1,TRBJ1-2,-
CASSFGSGYQPQHF,TGTGCCAGCAGCTTCGGATCCGGCTATCAGCCCCAGCATTTT,TRBV5-8,-,TRBJ1-5,-
CASSLELQNTEAFF,TGTGCCAGCAGCTTAGAGTTGCAGAACACTGAAGCTTTCTTT,TRBV7-6,-,TRBJ1-1,-
CASSEALTGVNTEAFF,TGCGCCAGCAGTGAAGCTCTGACAGGGGTGAACACTGAAGCTTTCTTT,TRBV10-1,TRBD1,TRBJ1-1,-
CATSGTDSYNEQFF,TGTGCCACCAGCGGAACGGACAGTTACAATGAGCAGTTCTTC,TRBV15,-,TRBJ2-1,medium-sized
CASSWTGASNQPQHF,TGTGCCAGCAGCTGGACAGGGGCTAGCAATCAGCCCCAGCATTTT,TRBV5-5,TRBD1,TRBJ1-5,-
CASRRDYYYEQYF,TGCGCCAGCAGACGGGACTATTACTACGAGCAGTACTTC,TRBV5-1,TRBD2,TRBJ2-7,-
CATSSDPPRRGNEQFF,TGTGCCACCAGCAGCGACCCCCCTAGGAGGGGGAATGAGCAGTTCTTC,TRBV15,-,TRBJ2-1,-
CASSIGGAQSKLFF,TGTGCCAGTAGTATAGGAGGAGCCCAGTCAAAACTGTTTTTT,TRBV19,-,TRBJ1-4,-
CASSSNTDANTGELFF,TGTGCCAGCAGCAGTAATACGGACGCGAACACCGGGGAGCTGTTTTTT,TRBV7-3,-,TRBJ2-2,-
CASSRFQGGDYNEQFF,TGTGCCAGCAGCAGATTTCAGGGGGGCGACTACAATGAGCAGTTCTTC,TRBV9,-,TRBJ2-1,-
CASMNGISYEQYF,TGTGCCAGCATGAACGGAATCTCCTACGAGCAGTACTTC,TRBV5-8,-,TRBJ2-7,-
CASSQTEYNEQYF,TGCGCCAGCAGCCAAACCGAGTACAACGAGCAGTACTTC,TRBV4-1,-,TRBJ2-7,-
CAISHTSGGGDTQYF,TGTGCCATCAGTCATACTAGCGGGGGTGGAGATACGCAGTATTTT,TRBV10-3,TRBD2,TRBJ2-3,-
CASSVGGAGWDTQYF,TGTGCCAGCAGCGTAGGGGGCGCTGGTTGGGATACGCAGTATTTT,TRBV9,-,TRBJ2-3,few
CASSRQGAYEQYF,TGTGCCAGCAGCCGACAGGGGGCCTACGAGCAGTACTTC,TRBV13,TRBD1,TRBJ2-7,-
CASSSGNTEAFF,TGTGCCAGCAGCTCGGGGAACACTGAAGCTTTCTTT,TRBV5-5,-,TRBJ1-1,-
CASSLGDVDGYTF,TGTGCCAGCAGCTTAGGGGACGTAGATGGCTACACCTTC,TRBV11-2,-,TRBJ1-2,-
CASSQIEAFF,TGTGCCAGCAGTCAAATTGAAGCTTTCTTT,TRBV2,-,TRBJ1-1,-
CASSSLASGSEQYF,TGTGCCAGCAGCAGCCTAGCGTCGGGGAGCGAGCAGTACTTC,TRBV10-3,-,TRBJ2-7,-
CASMDSSYEQYF,TGTGCCAGTATGGACTCCTCCTACGAGCAGTACTTC,TRBV19,-,TRBJ2-7,-
CASSPGGAGELFF,TGTGCCAGCAGTCCGGGGGGCGCCGGGGAGCTGTTTTTT,TRBV7-5,-,TRBJ2-2,-
CASSPRGGDEQFF,TGTGCCAGCAGCCCTAGGGGGGGCGATGAGCAGTTCTTC,TRBV7-9,-,TRBJ2-1,-
CASTPTSGGYNEQFF,TGTGCCAGCACTCCGACTAGCGGGGGTTACAATGAGCAGTTCTTC,TRBV6-4,TRBD2,TRBJ2-1,-
CASRGLYNEQYF,TGTGCCAGTCGGGGACTATACAATGAGCAGTACTTC,TRBV19,TRBD2,TRBJ2-4,-
CASHDLNQPQHF,TGTGCCAGCCATGACCTCAATCAGCCCCAGCATTTT,TRBV2,-,TRBJ1-5,-
CASSVAGTGSTEAFF,TGTGCCAGCAGCGTAGCCGGGACAGGGAGCACTGAAGCTTTCTTT,TRBV9,TRBD1,TRBJ1-1,-
CASSVGTADTGELFF,TGTGCCAGCAGTGTAGGGACAGCGGACACCGGGGAGCTGTTTTTT,TRBV6-4,TRBD1,TRBJ2-2,-
CSVEQPDSSYEQYF,TGCAGCGTTGAACAGCCGGACAGTTCCTACGAGCAGTACTTC,TRBV29-1,-,TRBJ2-7,-
CASSEENRELGYGYTF,TGTGCCAGCAGTGAAGAAAACAGGGAATTAGGGTATGGCTACACCTTC,TRBV6-1,-,TRBJ1-2,few